Presented here are 16 T cell receptor beta chains from one specimen sequenced in a study of lymphopenia after photon versus proton radiotherapy. Sequencing was performed with immunoSEQ multiplex PCR; in TCRdb, only in-frame clones are kept and a portion is missing. The table has more than 20,000 clones, around 83% seen once. Source: peripheral blood, taken from a patient treated with photon-based radiotherapy. These TCRs come from a woman between 45 and 65 years old with pancreatic cancer.

This clone was detected only once. The chain couples TRBV28 to TRBJ1-4, with D unresolved. The CDR3 is made up of 14 amino acids. Per germline, CDR1 MDHEN and CDR2 SYDVKM. V lost 5 bases and J lost 6, with 13 bases in between. CDR3 in DNA: TGTGCCAGCAGTGATCCGGGAGCCGATGAAAAACTGTTTTTT. Translation gives CASSDPGADEKLFF.

V usage is TRBV27 and J usage is TRBJ2-2; D is undetermined. The CDR3 length is 15 residues. V lost 5 bases to trimming and J lost 7 bases, with 17 bases between them. Germline loops: CDR1 MNHEY, CDR2 SMNVEV (reference sequence). The CDR3 is CASSPLARWVGELFF. In DNA form, the CDR3 reads TGTGCCAGCAGTCCCCTGGCTAGATGGGTCGGGGAGCTGTTTTTT.

The chain carries TRBV6-6 and TRBJ2-1; D is tentatively TRBD1 or TRBD2 (7 bases each). The CDR3 spans 15 residues. Germline CDR1 and CDR2: MNHNY and SVGAGI (reference sequence). Trimming cost V 5 bases and J 0 bases, with 11 bases left between them. In DNA, the CDR3 is TGTGCCAGCAGTCCCAGGGGGGGCTCCTACAATGAGCAGTTCTTC. Amino acids: CASSPRGGSYNEQFF.

The V and J genes are TRBV18 and TRBJ1-1; D unresolved. The CDR3 totals 13 residues. V was pared by 3 bases and J by 2 bases, with 7 bases between. Germline V gene data show CDR1 as KGHSH and CDR2 as LQKENI. In DNA form, the CDR3 reads TGTGCCAGCTCACCTATGGCTAACACTGAAGCTTTCTTT. It codes for CASSPMANTEAFF. The whole variable domain, filled in from reference TRBV18 and TRBJ1-1, reads NAGVMQNPRHLVRRRGQEARLRCSPMKGHSHVYWYRQLPEEGLKFMVYLQKENIIDESGMPKERFSAEFPKEGPSILRIQQVVRGDSAAYFCASSPMANTEAFFGQGTRLTVV.

The V call is TRBV7-9, the J call TRBJ2-3, with 9 bases identical to TRBD2. V was clipped by 5 bases and J by 0 bases; unmatched bases: 6. The V gene's germline CDR1 is SEHNR and CDR2 FQNEAQ (reference sequence). The CDR3 has 16 amino acids. Written as DNA, the CDR3 is TGTGCCAGCAGCCCCCGGACTAGCGCCAGCACAGATACGCAGTATTTT. Translation: CASSPRTSASTDTQYF.

The rearrangement uses TRBV19 and TRBJ2-1, with unresolved D. Between the trimmed V and J ends, which lost 3 bases and 0 bases, there was a span of 9 bases. The CDR3 length is 15 residues. Germline CDR1 is LNHDA and CDR2 is SQIVND (reference sequence). CDR3 nucleotides: TGTGCCAGTAGTATCTCTTTGAGCTCCTACAATGAGCAGTTCTTC. Translating it yields CASSISLSSYNEQFF.

By proportion, this clone is medium-sized (0.01 to 0.1%). This rearrangement joins TRBV27 to TRBJ2-7, with 7 bases aligning to TRBD1. CDR1 is MNHEY, CDR2 SMNVEV, per germline (reference sequence). The CDR3 is 14 residues long. V shed 2 bases, J shed 4 bases, and the junction held 5 bases outside the gene matches. CDR3 loop: CASSLMGQKYEQYF. The CDR3 DNA reads TGTGCCAGCAGTTTAATGGGACAGAAGTACGAGCAGTACTTC.

The V and J genes are TRBV10-2 and TRBJ2-2; 8 bases fit TRBD1. The germline CDR1 and CDR2 sequences are WSHSY and SAAADI. CDR3 length: 15 residues. The V gene end was trimmed by 4 bases and the J gene end by 6 bases; junction bases not matched to a gene: 7. The CDR3 sequence: CASSVTGTGAGELFF. DNA of the CDR3: TGCGCCAGCAGTGTGACCGGGACAGGTGCCGGGGAGCTGTTTTTT.

The V and J genes are TRBV19 and TRBJ2-3; D is unclear. V lost 5 bases, J lost 2 bases, and 11 bases lay in between. CDR3 size: 14 residues. Germline assignment: CDR1 LNHDA and CDR2 SQIVND (reference sequence). The CDR3 is CASSSARYTDTQYF. CDR3 DNA: TGTGCCAGTAGTTCGGCCAGATACACAGATACGCAGTATTTT.

This clone was seen once. J is TRBJ2-7 and V is TRBV5-8; 7 positions agree with TRBD1. The length of the CDR3 is 14 residues. V shed 3 bases and J 4 bases; nucleotides not matched to a gene: 7. CDR1 is SGHTS and CDR2 is YDEGEE in the germline V gene. The CDR3 protein is CASSSGQKPYEQYF. CDR3 sequence (DNA): TGTGCCAGCAGCTCGGGACAGAAGCCTTACGAGCAGTACTTC.

The CDR3 coding sequence is TGCAGCCTCGGGACGGATAACTATGGCTACACCTTC. As protein: CSLGTDNYGYTF. This chain joins TRBV29-1 and TRBJ1-2, with D perhaps TRBD1 (5 bases). The length of the CDR3 is 12 residues. Trimming took 8 bases from V and 1 from J, leaving 11 bases between them. Germline V CDR1 and CDR2: SQVTM, ANQGSEA.

V usage is TRBV19 and J usage is TRBJ2-3; TRBD1 aligns across 7 bases. CDR1 LNHDA and CDR2 SQIVND come from the germline V gene (reference sequence). The V and J ends lost 6 bases and 0 bases, in that order; junction bases with no gene match: 6. CDR3 size: 15 residues. The CDR3 nucleotides are TGTGCCAGTAGCGCGACAGGGTGGAGCACAGATACGCAGTATTTT. Amino acid sequence: CASSATGWSTDTQYF.

This clone has just one count. The V call is TRBV5-1, the J call TRBJ2-3; the D gene is possibly TRBD1 (6 bases). Per the germline V gene, CDR1 is SGHRS and CDR2 is YFSETQ. This CDR3 comprises 15 residues. Trimming cost V 4 bases and J 0 bases, with 12 bases left between them. In nucleotides, the CDR3 is TGCGCCAGCAGCCCTCTAGGGGGAAGCACAGATACGCAGTATTTT. Translated, it gives CASSPLGGSTDTQYF.

In this sample, this clone turned up once. The CDR3 reads CASSELKGKNTEAFF. Here the CDR3 DNA reads TGTGCCAGCAGTGAATTGAAGGGAAAGAACACTGAAGCTTTCTTT. The rearrangement uses TRBV25-1 and TRBJ1-1; D gene uncertain. The CDR3 covers 15 residues. In germline, CDR1 is MGHDK, CDR2 SYGVNS. The V end was cut by 1 base, the J end by 1 base, with 10 bases between.

This chain connects TRBV7-2 to TRBJ2-1; D is ambiguous. There are 11 residues in the CDR3. The ends were cut back, 2 bases at V and 7 bases at J, with 3 bases in the middle. Germline assignment: CDR1 SGHTA and CDR2 FQGNSA. CDR3 nucleotides: TGTGCCAGCAGCTTATTAAATGAGCAGTTCTTC. This sequence encodes CASSLLNEQFF.

The J gene is TRBJ2-7, the V gene TRBV2; D is unresolved. The ends were cut back, 4 bases at V and 1 base at J, with 8 bases in the middle. Germline loops: CDR1 SNHLY, CDR2 FYNNEI. The CDR3 runs 13 residues. The CDR3 DNA reads TGTGCCAGCAGTGCGGCGGAGTCCTACGAGCAGTACTTC. Protein: CASSAAESYEQYF.